This is a list of T cell receptor beta chains from one sample in a study of blood T cell repertoires in COVID-19. TCRdb's table, derived via immunoSEQ multiplex PCR, lists solely in-frame clones and lacks some. The sample has approximately 250,000 clones, more than 75% seen once. The specimen was PBMCs or T cells enriched from blood (not recorded which). All receptors derive from a woman in her sixties in a cohort exposed to, infected with or recovered from COVID-19 (not recorded which). CDR3s include the opening cysteine and the closing phenylalanine or tryptophan. A D gene is named only where the DNA matches it firmly. Clone size is given for some rows only: seen once, a few or many times, or a class if the clone is expanded.

d_call	clone_size	j_call	v_call	cdr3_aa	cdr3_nt
.	.	TRBJ2-3	TRBV7-3	CASSLLGGGTPDTQYF	TGTGCCAGCAGCTTATTGGGCGGGGGCACACCAGATACGCAGTATTTT
.	.	TRBJ1-5	TRBV7-2	CASSLVGGAYSNQPQHF	TGTGCCAGCAGCTTAGTGGGAGGGGCTTATAGCAATCAGCCCCAGCATTTT
TRBD2	once	TRBJ2-7	TRBV19	CASSSPGGASYEQYF	TGTGCCAGTAGTAGTCCGGGAGGGGCCAGCTACGAGCAGTACTTC
TRBD2	.	TRBJ2-1	TRBV27	CASSFRLAGAHEQFF	TGTGCCAGCAGTTTCAGACTAGCGGGAGCCCATGAGCAGTTCTTC
.	.	TRBJ2-7	TRBV28	CASSFRTAGRYF	TGTGCCAGCAGTTTTCGTACGGCAGGGCGGTACTTC
TRBD2	.	TRBJ2-7	TRBV7-3	CASSPPGGYEQYF	TGTGCCAGCAGCCCCCCGGGGGGCTACGAGCAGTACTTC
TRBD1	.	TRBJ1-1	TRBV29-1	CSAGTALNTEAFF	TGCAGCGCTGGGACAGCTTTGAACACTGAAGCTTTCTTT
TRBD2	.	TRBJ2-7	TRBV9	CASSVGASGRARDEQYF	TGTGCCAGCAGCGTAGGGGCTAGCGGGAGGGCCAGGGACGAGCAGTACTTC
.	.	TRBJ2-2	TRBV18	CASSPPARGPGELFF	TGTGCCAGCTCACCACCAGCGCGGGGTCCCGGGGAGCTGTTTTTT
.	.	TRBJ1-6	TRBV2	CASRANPYNSPLHF	TGTGCCAGCAGAGCGAACCCCTATAATTCACCCCTCCACTTT
.	.	TRBJ2-7	TRBV6-6	CASTWTHSSYEQYF	TGTGCCAGCACTTGGACACACTCATCCTACGAGCAGTACTTC
TRBD1	.	TRBJ2-7	TRBV3-1/TRBV3-2	CASSDRAYEQYF	TGTGCCAGCAGCGACAGGGCCTACGAGCAGTACTTC
TRBD2	.	TRBJ2-7	TRBV7-9	CASSPPTSGRAEEQYF	TGTGCCAGCAGCCCGCCGACTAGCGGGAGGGCGGAGGAGCAGTACTTC
TRBD1	.	TRBJ2-7	TRBV28	CASSLTGQDYEQYF	TGTGCCAGCAGTCTCACGGGACAGGACTACGAGCAGTACTTC